Below, 21 T cell receptor beta chains from the same sample are listed, as sequenced in a study of control samples from healthy donors and cancer patients. Repertoires were generated with immunoSEQ multiplex PCR, while TCRdb's copy carries only in-frame clones and drops some. The sample includes around 130,000 clones, 89% seen only once; the top ten take about 40%. Sequencing was done on a sample of blood. The receptors derive from a man in his forties or fifties in good health.

V is TRBV24-1 and J is TRBJ1-3, with D possibly matching TRBD1 (6 bases). Trimming took off 5 bases at V and 1 base at J, with 20 bases between the two ends. Germline loops: CDR1 KGHDR, CDR2 SFDVKD. This CDR3 has 18 amino acids. In DNA, the CDR3 is TGTGCCACCAGTGGGACCCCCTCCAGGGGTTCGTCTGGAAACACCATATATTTT. This encodes CATSGTPSRGSSGNTIYF.

J is TRBJ2-7 and V is TRBV7-6, with D maybe TRBD1 (6 bases). The ends were cut back, 3 bases at V and 3 bases at J, with 12 bases in the middle. The CDR3 totals 14 residues. The germline V gene encodes CDR1 SGHVS and CDR2 FNYEAQ. The CDR3 coding sequence is TGTGCCAGCAGCTTCGGGGAAGGGGGCTACGAGCAGTACTTC. It yields the protein CASSFGEGGYEQYF.

The chain has TRBV24-1 and TRBJ1-2; 7 bases line up with TRBD1. Trimming at V came to 5 bases and at J to 2 bases, leaving 10 bases not matched to a gene. The CDR3 sequence is 16 residues long. Germline loops: CDR1 KGHDR, CDR2 SFDVKD. Here the CDR3 DNA reads TGTGCCACCAGTGTCAGCGACAGGGCCCTGAACTATGGCTACACCTTC. Translating gives CATSVSDRALNYGYTF.

This chain joins TRBV13 and TRBJ2-1; D remains ambiguous. CDR3 length: 11 amino acids. The V end lost 5 bases, the J end lost 9 bases, and 8 bases lay between the germline ends. The V gene's germline CDR1 is PRHDT and CDR2 FYEKMQ (reference sequence). The CDR3 DNA reads as TGTGCCAGCAGCCATAGTCGTGAGCAGTTCTTC. Translated: CASSHSREQFF.

The chain uses TRBV7-8 and TRBJ1-5; D ambiguous. Germline V CDR1 and CDR2: SGHVS, FQNEAQ. Trimming took off 1 base at V and 7 bases at J, with 11 bases between the two ends. There are 14 residues in the CDR3. CDR3 protein: CASSLGRGVQPQHF. CDR3 bases: TGTGCCAGCAGCTTAGGCCGTGGCGTACAGCCCCAGCATTTT.

Only one count was recorded for this clone. J is TRBJ2-7 and V is TRBV10-3, with 7 bases aligning to TRBD1. The CDR3 is 14 amino acids. The V gene end was trimmed by 3 bases and the J gene end by 5 bases; junction bases not matched to a gene: 7. CDR1 and CDR2 (germline): ENHRY, SYGVKD. The CDR3 coding sequence is TGTGCCATCAGTGACAACAGGGGAACGCACGAGCAGTACTTC. This sequence encodes CAISDNRGTHEQYF.

This chain connects TRBV19 to TRBJ2-7; D may match TRBD1 or TRBD2 (5 bases each). Germline lookup yields CDR1 LNHDA and CDR2 SQIVND (reference sequence). CDR3 size: 14 residues. The V end was cut by 5 bases, the J end by 2 bases, with 13 bases between. CDR3 in amino acids: CASSLGTYTYEQYF. The CDR3 nucleotides read TGTGCCAGTAGTCTAGGGACCTACACCTACGAGCAGTACTTC. Full variable domain (outside the CDR3, taken from reference TRBV19 and TRBJ2-7): DGGITQSPKYLFRKEGQNVTLSCEQNLNHDAMYWYRQDPGQGLRLIYYSQIVNDFQKGDIAEGYSVSREKKESFPLTVTSAQKNPTAFYLCASSLGTYTYEQYFGPGTRLTVT.

The chain carries TRBV4-1 and TRBJ1-1; D unresolved. The CDR3 is 13 residues long. The germline CDR1 and CDR2 sequences are MGHRA and YSYEKL. V was trimmed by 0 bases and J by 8 bases, leaving 10 bases between them. The CDR3 sequence: CASSQDMWQEAFF. The CDR3 DNA sequence: TGCGCCAGCAGCCAAGATATGTGGCAGGAAGCTTTCTTT.

In nucleotides, the CDR3 is TGCGCCAGCAGCCAAGATTTGGCTACCAACAATGAGCAGTTCTTC. Translation: CASSQDLATNNEQFF. The chain couples TRBV4-3 to TRBJ2-1; no reliable D call. V shed 0 bases and J shed 5 bases, with 11 bases lying between them. Germline assignment: CDR1 LGHNA and CDR2 YSLEER. This CDR3 region has 15 residues.

V usage is TRBV27 and J usage is TRBJ1-6; 8 bases agree with TRBD1. V was clipped by 5 bases and J by 7 bases; unmatched bases: 7. Germline values: CDR1 MNHEY, CDR2 SMNVEV (reference sequence). The CDR3 is made up of 15 amino acids. The CDR3 is CASSPGTGGNSPLHF. The CDR3 nucleotides read TGTGCCAGCAGTCCCGGGACAGGAGGAAATTCACCCCTCCACTTT.

J is TRBJ1-5 and V is TRBV29-1, with D uncertain. The CDR3 has 12 residues. V lost 4 bases and J lost 2, with 6 bases in between. Germline V gives CDR1 SQVTM, CDR2 ANQGSEA. Written as DNA, the CDR3 is TGCAGCGTTGCGGACGGCAATCAGCCCCAGCATTTT. It translates to CSVADGNQPQHF.

The chain links TRBV4-1 to TRBJ2-7; 8 positions match TRBD2. The V segment lost 0 bases and the J segment 6 bases; nucleotides outside the gene matches: 10. CDR3 length equals 16 residues. Germline lookup yields CDR1 MGHRA and CDR2 YSYEKL. CDR3 coding DNA: TGCGCCAGCAGCCAAGATAGCGGGACCACAGGTGGCGAGCAGTACTTC. It yields the protein CASSQDSGTTGGEQYF.

J is TRBJ1-1 and V is TRBV5-1, with a weak D call TRBD1 (6 bases). Germline CDR1 and CDR2: SGHRS and YFSETQ. CDR3 length equals 15 residues. V lost 1 base, J lost 3 bases, and 13 bases lay in between. CDR3 amino acids: CASSLRGGWDTEAFF. The CDR3 DNA follows: TGCGCCAGCAGCTTGCGGGGGGGCTGGGACACTGAAGCTTTCTTT.

The J gene is TRBJ1-1, the V gene TRBV5-1; 10 nucleotides line up with TRBD1. Germline V CDR1 and CDR2: SGHRS, YFSETQ. The J segment lost 3 bases and the V segment lost 4 bases, leaving 6 bases of the junction unmatched. This CDR3 is 15 amino acids long. CDR3 sequence reads: CASSLRTGGHTEAFF. The CDR3 DNA sequence: TGCGCCAGCAGCCTAAGGACAGGGGGACACACTGAAGCTTTCTTT.

The V gene is TRBV5-8, the J gene TRBJ1-5; D not resolved. This CDR3 is 13 amino acids long. V was clipped by 4 bases and J by 6 bases, with 11 bases between them. Germline CDR1 and CDR2: SGHTS and YDEGEE. This CDR3 reads CASSAPLPQPQHF. The CDR3 region has the DNA TGTGCCAGCAGCGCACCTCTTCCTCAGCCCCAGCATTTT.

V and J are TRBV24-1 and TRBJ2-3; 10 bases align to TRBD1. Trimming took 2 bases from V and 4 from J; bases not matched to a gene: 8. Germline CDR1 is KGHDR and CDR2 is SFDVKD. There are 17 residues in the CDR3. The CDR3 coding sequence is TGTGCCACCAGTGATTCCTCGACAGGGGGCGACCCAGATACGCAGTATTTT. Its translation: CATSDSSTGGDPDTQYF.

V and J are TRBV24-1 and TRBJ1-2, with TRBD1 identical over 7 bases. CDR1 and CDR2 from the germline V gene are KGHDR and SFDVKD. Unmatched junction bases numbered 6, after V lost 4 bases and J lost 8 bases. The CDR3 has 13 amino acids. The CDR3: CATSELETGGYTF. The CDR3 region has the DNA TGTGCCACCAGTGAACTCGAGACAGGGGGCTACACCTTC.

The chain has TRBV5-1 and TRBJ2-7; 7 positions match TRBD1. With 3 bases clipped from V and 2 bases from J, the junction kept 8 bases outside the gene matches. The CDR3 consists of 15 residues. Looked up from germline, CDR1 is SGHRS and CDR2 is YFSETQ. The CDR3 bases are TGCGCCAGCAGCTCCCTCACAGGGGAACCCTACGAGCAGTACTTC. Translating gives CASSSLTGEPYEQYF. Using reference TRBV5-1 and TRBJ2-7 for the parts outside the CDR3, the full variable domain is KAGVTQTPRYLIKTRGQQVTLSCSPISGHRSVSWYQQTPGQGLQFLFEYFSETQRNKGNFPGRFSGRQFSNSRSEMNVSTLELGDSALYLCASSSLTGEPYEQYFGPGTRLTVT.

The chain carries TRBV6-2 or TRBV6-3 and TRBJ1-6; D perhaps matches TRBD1 (6 bases). The CDR3 covers 15 residues. Per germline, CDR1 MNHEY and CDR2 SVGEGT. Trimming removed 2 bases from V and 9 bases from J, with 14 bases in between. CDR3 sequence: CASSYGGQGGSPLHF. CDR3 bases: TGTGCCAGCAGTTACGGGGGACAAGGGGGTTCACCCCTCCACTTT.

This clone has just one count. The V and J genes are TRBV5-1 and TRBJ1-6, with 9 bases aligning to TRBD1. J was trimmed by 8 bases and V by 2 bases; bases with no gene match: 8. This CDR3 is built from 16 residues. Per the germline V gene, CDR1 is SGHRS and CDR2 is YFSETQ. CDR3 sequence: CASSFLPGQGDSPLHF. Here the CDR3 DNA reads TGCGCCAGCAGCTTCTTACCGGGACAGGGTGATTCACCCCTCCACTTT.

In DNA, the CDR3 is TGTGCCTGGAGTCGAGTAGCGGAAACAGATACGCAGTATTTT. Its protein product is CAWSRVAETDTQYF. The rearrangement joins TRBV30 to TRBJ2-3; a weak D match, TRBD2 (6 bases). With 2 bases removed from V and 3 bases from J, the gap between germline ends came to 12 bases. Germline V lookup: CDR1 GTSNPN, CDR2 SVGIG (reference sequence). CDR3 length: 14 residues.